This entry describes one T cell receptor beta chain. The germline V gene has CDR1 LNHNV and CDR2 YYDKDF (reference sequence). V lost 5 bases and J lost 2, with 10 bases in between. The CDR3 is 13 amino acids. This entry comes from a study of blood T cell repertoires in COVID-19. In the study overall: The samples span acute and convalescent COVID-19 from the United States, Italy and Spain. From T cells, B-cell-depleted T cells, or PBMCs came the material, which was cDNA or gDNA.

The Seattle patients, enrolled during active infection, were followed longitudinally. As processed by the authors: The assay estimated nucleated cells by amplifying reference gene primers. The table came from immunoSEQ multiplex PCR; TCRdb's copy has only in-frame clones and leaves some out. The V and J calls and clone size are taken from that table; D and trimming were inferred from the DNA. The table lists 220,000 or so clones, approximately 78% of them singletons. This clonotype was obtained from a woman older than 75 with COVID-19, enrolled during active disease. The sample consisted of peripheral blood. The V call is TRBV15, the J call TRBJ2-7; possible D gene TRBD2, 5 bases. In nucleotides, the CDR3 is TGTGCCACCAGCGTAACCGGGACCTACGAGCAGTACTTC. Its translation: CATSVTGTYEQYF.